The 30 T cell receptor beta chains reported below all come from one sample, sequenced in a study of cytomegalovirus exposure and HLA in healthy donors. Only in-frame clones appear in the TCRdb table, and some are missing; sequencing was by immunoSEQ multiplex PCR. This table has approximately 120,000 clones, approximately 89% appearing once. The specimen sequenced was PBMCs. The receptors shown here come from a woman between 18 and 30 years old in good health and CMV-seronegative.

This rearrangement joins TRBV5-1 to TRBJ1-1, with unresolved D. Trimming removed 4 bases at V and 5 bases at J, with 18 bases between. This CDR3 spans 15 amino acids. Per the germline V gene, CDR1 is SGHRS and CDR2 is YFSETQ. The CDR3 DNA is TGCGCCAGCAGCCTGAGGTACGGGGAAACAACTGAAGCTTTCTTT. Its protein is CASSLRYGETTEAFF.

The chain has TRBV7-9 and TRBJ2-5; tentatively, D is TRBD1 (5 bases). The CDR3 consists of 11 residues. V gave up 5 bases and J gave up 11 bases, with 12 bases separating them. Germline assignment: CDR1 SEHNR and CDR2 FQNEAQ (reference sequence). CDR3 amino acids: CASSVRQKQYF. CDR3 in DNA: TGTGCCAGCAGCGTCCGACAGAAACAGTACTTC.

The CDR3 nucleotides read TGTGCCAGCAGCCGGACTAGCGGAACAGATACGCAGTATTTT. Protein: CASSRTSGTDTQYF. The J gene is TRBJ2-3, the V gene TRBV9; 10 bases fit TRBD2. The CDR3 extends over 14 amino acids. V trimming: 4 bases; J trimming: 3 bases; junction bases outside the gene matches: 2. The V gene's germline CDR1 is SGDLS and CDR2 YYNGEE.

This sequence joins TRBV29-1 and TRBJ2-7, with 8 bases matching TRBD1. This CDR3 has 13 residues. Germline V gene lookup returns CDR1 SQVTM and CDR2 ANQGSEA. V lost 3 bases to trimming and J lost 4 bases; unmatched junction nucleotides: 5. CDR3 sequence (DNA): TGCAGCGTTGAGGACAGGGATAGGTACGAGCAGTACTTC. It translates to CSVEDRDRYEQYF.

The rearrangement links TRBV29-1 to TRBJ1-5; TRBD1 matches at 7 bases. Germline V gene lookup returns CDR1 SQVTM and CDR2 ANQGSEA. The V gene end was trimmed by 4 bases and the J gene end by 7 bases; junction bases not matched to a gene: 4. The CDR3 extends over 12 amino acids. The CDR3 reads CSVGQGIQPQHF. The DNA of the CDR3 is TGCAGCGTTGGACAGGGCATACAGCCCCAGCATTTT.

The CDR3 DNA reads TGTGCCAGCAGTTACTCCTCTAGCGGGAGTTACGAGCAGTACTTC. It codes for CASSYSSSGSYEQYF. The rearrangement uses TRBV6-6 and TRBJ2-7; 10 nucleotides line up with TRBD2. Germline V gene lookup returns CDR1 MNHNY and CDR2 SVGAGI (reference sequence). V shed 0 bases, J shed 4 bases, and the junction held 3 bases outside the gene matches. The CDR3 is made up of 15 amino acids.

The chain recombines TRBV9 with TRBJ1-2; D unresolved. This CDR3 region has 13 residues. Germline V gene data show CDR1 as SGDLS and CDR2 as YYNGEE. Trimming removed 3 bases at V and 8 bases at J, with 14 bases between. The chain's CDR3 is CASSEGLTPGYTF. In DNA form, the CDR3 reads TGTGCCAGCAGCGAAGGACTAACGCCCGGCTACACCTTC.

The chain couples TRBV30 to TRBJ1-5; tentatively, D is TRBD1 (5 bases). V dropped 0 bases and J dropped 8 bases, with 11 bases sitting between them. CDR1 GTSNPN and CDR2 SVGIG come from the germline V gene (reference sequence). This CDR3 comprises 13 residues. The DNA for the CDR3 is TGTGCCTGGAGTGTGGGGGGTTCGAAGCCCCAGCATTTT. The encoded protein is CAWSVGGSKPQHF.

The J gene is TRBJ1-2, the V gene TRBV5-6; 11 nucleotides align to TRBD1. With 3 bases clipped from V and 2 bases from J, the junction kept 0 bases outside the gene matches. The CDR3 consists of 14 residues. Germline assignment: CDR1 SGHDT and CDR2 YYEEEE. As DNA, the CDR3 is TGTGCCAGCAGCTGGGACAGGGGGAACTATGGCTACACCTTC. Translating gives CASSWDRGNYGYTF.

The gene calls are TRBV10-3 and TRBJ1-2, with no clear D. Looked up from germline, CDR1 is ENHRY and CDR2 is SYGVKD. CDR3 length: 14 residues. Trimming took 3 bases from V and 4 from J, leaving 12 bases between them. CDR3 amino acids: CAISDPAGVYGYTF. As DNA, the CDR3 is TGTGCCATCAGTGACCCTGCCGGGGTCTATGGCTACACCTTC.

This clone showed up just once. The chain recombines TRBV6-6 with TRBJ1-1; D is possibly TRBD1 (6 bases). Germline V gene lookup returns CDR1 MNHNY and CDR2 SVGAGI (reference sequence). The CDR3 runs to 13 residues. Trimming took 6 bases from V and 5 from J, leaving 13 bases between them. The CDR3 loop reads CASSPRGLTEAFF. CDR3 coding DNA: TGTGCCAGCAGCCCAAGGGGGTTGACTGAAGCTTTCTTT.

CDR3 loop: CASRLGLLNTEAFF. Here the CDR3 DNA reads TGTGCCAGCCGACTCGGACTGCTGAACACTGAAGCTTTCTTT. The V and J genes are TRBV11-2 and TRBJ1-1; no definite D call. Germline V lookup: CDR1 SGHAT, CDR2 FQNNGV. The CDR3 sequence is 14 residues long. Trimming stripped 8 bases from V and 0 bases from J, with 13 bases between.

As DNA, the CDR3 is TGTGCCAGCGGAGGGATGGGGGTTATGGCTGAAGCTTTCTTT. Protein product: CASGGMGVMAEAFF. The rearrangement uses TRBV6-5 and TRBJ1-1, with D perhaps TRBD1 (5 bases). From germline, CDR1 is MNHEY and CDR2 SVGAGI. Trimming took off 8 bases at V and 6 bases at J, with 19 bases between the two ends. The CDR3 is 14 residues long.

The chain uses TRBV5-6 and TRBJ2-5; D perhaps matches TRBD2 (6 bases). CDR1 and CDR2 (germline): SGHDT, YYEEEE. The CDR3 covers 15 residues. V dropped 4 bases and J dropped 6 bases, with 19 bases sitting between them. In DNA form, the CDR3 reads TGTGCCAGCAGCCGGGGGACTCTAAGTCCGAAGACCCAGTACTTC. Translated, it gives CASSRGTLSPKTQYF.

The V call is TRBV2, the J call TRBJ2-3; 10 bases are shared with TRBD1. The CDR3 runs 15 residues. The V gene end was trimmed by 3 bases and the J gene end by 2 bases; junction bases not matched to a gene: 2. The germline gives CDR1 SNHLY, CDR2 FYNNEI. This CDR3 reads CASSEGQGTTDTQYF. Here the CDR3 DNA reads TGTGCCAGCAGTGAGGGACAGGGGACCACAGATACGCAGTATTTT. Full variable domain (missing parts from reference TRBV2 and TRBJ2-3): EPEVTQTPSHQVTQMGQEVILRCVPISNHLYFYWYRQILGQKVEFLVSFYNNEISEKSEIFDDQFSVERPDGSNFTLKIRSTKLEDSAMYFCASSEGQGTTDTQYFGPGTRLTVL.

This sequence joins TRBV6-5 and TRBJ2-5, with a possible D match to TRBD2 (6 bases). Germline loops: CDR1 MNHEY, CDR2 SVGAGI. The CDR3 extends over 14 amino acids. Trimming stripped 2 bases from V and 4 bases from J, with 11 bases between. CDR3 residues: CASSYRLGGETQYF. DNA for the CDR3: TGTGCCAGCAGTTACCGACTAGGAGGAGAGACCCAGTACTTC.

V usage is TRBV6-5 and J usage is TRBJ1-2, with D possibly TRBD1 on 6 matching bases. Trimming took off 5 bases at V and 8 bases at J, with 12 bases between the two ends. The CDR3 has 12 amino acids. Germline loops: CDR1 MNHEY, CDR2 SVGAGI. The CDR3 loop is CASSPHREGYTF. In DNA form, the CDR3 reads TGTGCCAGCAGTCCACACAGGGAAGGCTACACCTTC.

The rearrangement joins TRBV10-2 to TRBJ2-7; 7 bases agree with TRBD2. V lost 0 bases, J lost 3 bases, and 5 bases stayed unmatched. This CDR3 is 15 amino acids long. Germline V gene lookup returns CDR1 WSHSY and CDR2 SAAADI. CDR3 protein: CASSESWGGSYEQYF. The DNA of the CDR3 is TGCGCCAGCAGTGAGTCGTGGGGCGGGAGCTACGAGCAGTACTTC.

The DNA for the CDR3 is TGTGCCACGAGGACTAGCGGCTACAATGAGCAGTTCTTC. It encodes CATRTSGYNEQFF. This chain uses TRBV30 with TRBJ2-1; TRBD2 matches at 10 bases. There are 13 residues in the CDR3. The ends lost 8 bases at V and 3 bases at J; junction bases unmatched: 4. Germline-derived CDR1 and CDR2 are GTSNPN and SVGIG (reference sequence).

The genes are TRBV5-1 and TRBJ2-3, with D tentatively TRBD1 (6 bases). V lost 4 bases and J 6 bases, leaving 12 bases between the germline ends. The CDR3 totals 13 residues. In germline, CDR1 is SGHRS, CDR2 YFSETQ. This CDR3 is CASSPDRGDTQYF. CDR3 DNA sequence: TGCGCCAGCAGCCCGGATAGGGGGGATACGCAGTATTTT.

J is TRBJ2-2 and V is TRBV6-5; TRBD2 agrees at 8 bases. CDR3 length equals 16 residues. Trimming at V came to 4 bases and at J to 4 bases, leaving 8 bases not matched to a gene. From germline, CDR1 is MNHEY and CDR2 SVGAGI. In DNA, the CDR3 is TGTGCCAGCAGTTCCGCCGGGACTAGGGCCACCGGGGAGCTGTTTTTT. Protein: CASSSAGTRATGELFF.

The CDR3 sequence is CASSQEPGRGEKLFF. The CDR3 DNA is TGCGCCAGCAGCCAAGAGCCGGGGAGGGGGGAAAAACTGTTTTTT. The rearrangement uses TRBV4-1 and TRBJ1-4, with TRBD1 as a possible D gene (6 bases). The CDR3 is 15 amino acids. V was cut by 0 bases and J by 8 bases, with 13 bases left in between. CDR1 and CDR2 (germline): MGHRA, YSYEKL.

The rearrangement joins TRBV27 to TRBJ2-1, with 7 bases identical to TRBD2. Germline assignment: CDR1 MNHEY and CDR2 SMNVEV (reference sequence). With 5 bases clipped from V and 7 bases from J, the junction kept 8 bases outside the gene matches. CDR3 length equals 14 residues. In nucleotides, the CDR3 is TGTGCCAGCAGTGTCGGGACTACGTCAAATGAGCAGTTCTTC. It is translated as CASSVGTTSNEQFF.

The chain couples TRBV11-3 to TRBJ2-1, with TRBD1 as a possible D gene (6 bases). The V and J ends lost 0 bases and 7 bases respectively, with 13 bases between them. Germline-derived CDR1 and CDR2 are SGHNT and YENEEA. The CDR3 contains 15 residues. The CDR3 sequence: CASSLDRGKWNEQFF. The CDR3 DNA sequence: TGTGCCAGCAGCTTAGATAGGGGGAAGTGGAATGAGCAGTTCTTC.

The chain is built from TRBV6-5 and TRBJ1-1; a possible D gene is TRBD1 (6 bases). This CDR3 region has 15 residues. Germline assignment: CDR1 MNHEY and CDR2 SVGAGI. V lost 3 bases and J 1 base, leaving 12 bases between the germline ends. DNA for the CDR3: TGTGCCAGCAGTTATTTGGACAGACGGAACACTGAAGCTTTCTTT. The encoded protein is CASSYLDRRNTEAFF.

Only a few counts were recorded for this clone. The gene calls are TRBV7-9 and TRBJ2-2, with 8 bases aligning to TRBD1. V gave up 5 bases and J gave up 5 bases; unmatched junction bases: 10. There are 16 residues in the CDR3. Germline V CDR1 and CDR2: SEHNR, FQNEAQ (reference sequence). The CDR3 protein is CASSQGQGFSTGELFF. The CDR3 DNA follows: TGTGCCAGCAGCCAAGGACAGGGCTTTTCTACCGGGGAGCTGTTTTTT.

The chain carries TRBV27 and TRBJ2-5; 9 nucleotides line up with TRBD2. J was trimmed by 5 bases and V by 3 bases; bases with no gene match: 7. Germline V CDR1 and CDR2: MNHEY, SMNVEV (reference sequence). CDR3 length: 15 amino acids. CDR3 in DNA: TGTGCCAGCAGTTTTCTGCGGGGGGGCGGGGAGACCCAGTACTTC. Amino acids: CASSFLRGGGETQYF.

The chain joins TRBV14 to TRBJ2-1; TRBD2 agrees at 11 bases. Looked up from germline, CDR1 is SGHDN and CDR2 is FVKESK. CDR3 length equals 18 residues. V was pared by 2 bases and J by 0 bases, with 6 bases of the junction left unmatched. CDR3 in amino acids: CASSQQYSGGVSYNEQFF. The CDR3 DNA is TGTGCCAGCAGCCAACAATATAGCGGGGGGGTCTCCTACAATGAGCAGTTCTTC.

This sequence joins TRBV9 and TRBJ2-3, with 7 bases identical to TRBD1. The CDR3 contains 16 residues. Germline trimming cut 2 bases from V and 2 bases from J; bases unmatched to any gene: 8. Germline CDR1 reads SGDLS; CDR2 reads YYNGEE. CDR3 nucleotides: TGTGCCAGCAGCGTCCGGTCGACAGGGCCCACAGATACGCAGTATTTT. Protein product: CASSVRSTGPTDTQYF.

The chain is built from TRBV28 and TRBJ1-5; possibly TRBD1 for D (5 bases). The germline CDR1 and CDR2 sequences are MDHEN and SYDVKM. The CDR3 loop spans 15 amino acids. V was pared by 5 bases and J by 0 bases, with 11 bases between. The CDR3 reads CASSHRSASNQPQHF. The CDR3, as DNA: TGTGCCAGCAGTCACAGGTCAGCTAGCAATCAGCCCCAGCATTTT.